This T cell receptor (beta chain) was sequenced for a study of OX40 agonist ivuxolimab in advanced cancers. Across the whole study: Earlier treatment with anti-PD-1, anti-PD-L1 or anti-CTLA-4 was permitted, and approximately 38% had received some. Of the patients, three showed partial responses, one with hepatocellular carcinoma and two with cutaneous melanoma.

Sequenced by immunoSEQ multiplex PCR; TCRdb stores in-frame clones only, minus some. Of about 8,000 clones listed, roughly 89% are singletons. The source of this sequence is an adult with an advanced solid tumor such as melanoma, head and neck, liver or kidney cancer. Sequenced here: CD4+ or CD8+ T cells sorted from blood, sampled in a trial of the OX40 agonist ivuxolimab.

CDR3 amino acids: CASSYYDPNTGELFF. CDR3 coding DNA: TGTGCCAGTAGTTACTACGATCCGAACACCGGGGAGCTGTTTTTT. The J gene is TRBJ2-2, the V gene TRBV19; D gene uncertain. Germline assignment: CDR1 LNHDA and CDR2 SQIVND (reference sequence). This CDR3 spans 15 amino acids. The germline V and J ends were trimmed by 5 bases and 0 bases, with 10 bases remaining between them.